A single sample gave rise to the 23 T cell receptor beta chains below, sequenced in a study of human T cells and chemical hapten exposure (TCRdb year 2021). The method was RACE. The sample was run on a NextSeq 500. The public reads were reprocessed in TCRdb via fastp at Q25 and MiXCR, keeping in-frame beta chains. Each CDR3 protein gets just one entry, which takes the most common genes and DNA from the rows behind it. This sample lists around 110,000 distinct CDR3 sequences; around 10% were detected once. The ten largest clones add up to under 2.5% of the sample. The time point tag for this specimen amounts to: patch test 3, about 24 weeks after DPC sensitization. What the treatment or condition label conveys for this sample: therapeutic diphenylcyclopropenone sensitization with weekly scalp DPC. The sample in question was whole blood, obtained in connection with sensitization to the hapten diphenylcyclopropenone (DPC). These receptors came from a woman in her forties or fifties with alopecia areata. Some clones in this sample may be carry-over from other donors' samples.

The chain combines TRBV7-8 with TRBJ2-7; tentative D call: TRBD1 (6 bases). The CDR3 loop spans 14 amino acids. CDR1 and CDR2 (germline): SGHVS, FQNEAQ. Between the trimmed V and J ends, which lost 1 base and 2 bases, there was a span of 9 bases. CDR3 bases: TGTGCCAGCAGCTTAGGGCCAGGGGCCTACGAGCAGTACTTC. It is translated as CASSLGPGAYEQYF. The whole variable domain, filled in from reference TRBV7-8 and TRBJ2-7, reads GAGVSQSPRYKVAKRGQDVALRCDPISGHVSLFWYQQALGQGPEFLTYFQNEAQLDKSGLPSDRFFAERPEGSVSTLKIQRTQQEDSAVYLCASSLGPGAYEQYFGPGTRLTVT.

This sequence joins TRBV7-8 and TRBJ2-3; 9 bases are shared with TRBD2. There are 15 residues in the CDR3. Germline V gene lookup returns CDR1 SGHVS and CDR2 FQNEAQ. V lost 5 bases, J lost 3 bases, and 6 bases stayed unmatched. As DNA, the CDR3 is TGTGCCAGCAGCCCGCTAGCGGGGTTAACAGATACGCAGTATTTT. This translates into CASSPLAGLTDTQYF.

The rearrangement links TRBV28 to TRBJ2-1; D is unresolved. The CDR3 consists of 12 residues. Germline values: CDR1 MDHEN, CDR2 SYDVKM. Trimming stripped 4 bases from V and 8 bases from J, with 9 bases between. Written as DNA, the CDR3 is TGTGCCAGCAGTTCGTTGGCCTATGAGCAGTTCTTC. Residues: CASSSLAYEQFF.

This clonotype has just a few counts. V and J are TRBV6-2 or TRBV6-3 and TRBJ2-1; tentative D call: TRBD1 (6 bases). Germline CDR1 is MNHEY and CDR2 is SVGEGT. The V gene lost 11 bases and the J gene lost 12 bases, with 29 bases spanning the gap. CDR3 length: 15 residues. This CDR3 reads CAGPPRRGNGRGQFF. DNA of the CDR3: TGTGCCGGGCCCCCCCGCAGGGGCAACGGTCGAGGGCAGTTCTTC.

This clonotype was counted a few times. The chain has TRBV7-6 and TRBJ2-7; 9 nucleotides match TRBD2. The CDR3 loop spans 16 amino acids. Trimming removed 1 base from V and 4 bases from J; junction bases left unmatched: 8. Germline V gene sequence: CDR1 SGHVS, CDR2 FNYEAQ. CDR3 in DNA: TGTGCCAGCAGCTTAGGCAGTAGCGGGAGTAGGTACGAGCAGTACTTC. Protein product: CASSLGSSGSRYEQYF.

This clonotype was recorded at least ten times. The chain couples TRBV3-1 to TRBJ2-1, with 15 bases aligning to TRBD2. Trimming removed 4 bases from V and 9 bases from J; junction bases left unmatched: 16. CDR1 is LGHDT and CDR2 is YNNKEL in the germline V gene (reference sequence). CDR3 size: 19 residues. Written as DNA, the CDR3 is TGTGCCAGCAGCCCGCTGAGACTTAGGACTAGCGGGAGGGCCAGTGAGCAGTTCTTC. This encodes CASSPLRLRTSGRASEQFF.

The chain links TRBV12-3 or TRBV12-4 to TRBJ1-1; 11 bases are a match to TRBD1. The length of the CDR3 is 16 residues. V gave up 7 bases and J gave up 4 bases; unmatched junction bases: 11. CDR3 protein: CASTDPGTGGSTEAFF. The CDR3 coding sequence is TGTGCCAGCACCGATCCCGGGACAGGGGGAAGCACTGAAGCTTTCTTT.

The chain is built from TRBV20-1 and TRBJ2-7; D possibly uses TRBD1 or TRBD2 (5 bases each). Germline values: CDR1 DFQATT, CDR2 SNEGSKA (reference sequence). V was trimmed by 3 bases and J by 2 bases, leaving 8 bases between them. The CDR3 has 12 amino acids. This chain's CDR3 is CSARQGPYEQYF. The CDR3, as DNA: TGCAGTGCTAGGCAGGGACCCTACGAGCAGTACTTC.

The rearrangement links TRBV25-1 to TRBJ2-3; 7 nucleotides align to TRBD2. The ends lost 3 bases at V and 4 bases at J; junction bases unmatched: 7. Per the germline V gene, CDR1 is MGHDK and CDR2 is SYGVNS. This CDR3 has 15 amino acids. CDR3 sequence reads: CASSEPGLCPDTQYF. For the CDR3, the DNA is TGTGCCAGCAGTGAGCCGGGACTATGCCCAGATACGCAGTATTTT.

This clonotype was picked up many times. This rearrangement joins TRBV7-2 to TRBJ1-1; unclear D gene. Germline CDR1 SGHTA, CDR2 FQGNSA. The CDR3 contains 13 residues. V lost 5 bases to trimming and J lost 0 bases, with 7 bases between them. The CDR3: CASSPPMNTEAFF. CDR3 nucleotides: TGTGCCAGCAGCCCCCCCATGAACACTGAAGCTTTCTTT.

The rearrangement uses TRBV20-1 and TRBJ2-3, with TRBD2 matching 9 bases. The CDR3 has 14 amino acids. Germline loops: CDR1 DFQATT, CDR2 SNEGSKA (reference sequence). The V and J ends lost 8 bases and 1 base, in that order; junction bases with no gene match: 7. This chain's CDR3 is CSLSGGRGTDTQYF. The DNA for the CDR3 is TGCAGTCTTAGCGGGGGCCGGGGCACAGATACGCAGTATTTT.

This clonotype was counted between two and nine times. DNA of the CDR3: TGTGCCAGCAGATACCGTTCTCGGGGGAACACTGAAGCTTTCTTT. Translated: CASRYRSRGNTEAFF. The chain joins TRBV28 to TRBJ1-1; D unresolved. Trimming stripped 6 bases from V and 1 base from J, with 15 bases between. Germline V gene lookup returns CDR1 MDHEN and CDR2 SYDVKM. The CDR3 has 15 residues.

The J gene is TRBJ2-1, the V gene TRBV12-3 or TRBV12-4; D possibly corresponds to TRBD2 (6 bases). The CDR3 length is 15 residues. V lost 5 bases, J lost 4 bases, and 15 bases lay in between. The CDR3 coding sequence is TGTGCCAGCAGTCCCATCGGGGGTGGATACAATGAGCAGTTCTTC. This translates into CASSPIGGGYNEQFF.

At least ten counts were recorded for this clonotype. The chain carries TRBV29-1 and TRBJ2-1, with TRBD2 identical over 10 bases. Germline V gives CDR1 SQVTM, CDR2 ANQGSEA. The CDR3 is 16 amino acids. The junction had 4 bases not matched to a gene; V was cut back by 2 bases and J by 0 bases. The CDR3 coding sequence is TGCAGCGTTGAAAACCTAGCGGGAGCCTCCTACAATGAGCAGTTCTTC. Amino acid sequence: CSVENLAGASYNEQFF.

The CDR3 loop is CASSKDRVGQPQHF. The CDR3 coding sequence is TGTGCCAGCAGCAAGGACAGGGTTGGCCAGCCCCAGCATTTT. The chain carries TRBV6-2 or TRBV6-3 and TRBJ1-5; 8 nucleotides align to TRBD1. CDR1 is MNHEY and CDR2 is SVGEGT in the germline V gene. V was pared by 6 bases and J by 7 bases, with 8 bases of the junction left unmatched. The CDR3 length is 14 residues.

The V call is TRBV3-1, the J call TRBJ1-2; D call uncertain. Trimming removed 4 bases at V and 1 base at J, with 13 bases between. Germline V gene lookup returns CDR1 LGHDT and CDR2 YNNKEL (reference sequence). CDR3 length: 15 amino acids. CDR3 protein: CASSPAEDHNYGYTF. Written as DNA, the CDR3 is TGTGCCAGCAGCCCAGCAGAGGACCATAACTATGGCTACACCTTC.

There are a few counts of this clonotype. The chain has TRBV6-5 and TRBJ1-4; possibly TRBD1 for D (5 bases). CDR3 length equals 16 residues. Germline values: CDR1 MNHEY, CDR2 SVGAGI. Trimming removed 6 bases from V and 5 bases from J, with 19 bases in between. The CDR3 loop is CASRKTVQGLNEKLFF. In nucleotides, the CDR3 is TGTGCCAGCAGAAAGACAGTGCAGGGCCTAAATGAAAAACTGTTTTTT.

This clonotype was seen a handful of times. The J gene is TRBJ2-7, the V gene TRBV10-3; TRBD1 matches at 10 bases. From germline, CDR1 is ENHRY and CDR2 SYGVKD. V shed 2 bases and J 3 bases; nucleotides not matched to a gene: 10. The CDR3 sequence is 17 residues long. The CDR3 DNA is TGTGCCATCAGTGAGCTGGACAGGGGGAAGTCCAGCTACGAGCAGTACTTC. This encodes CAISELDRGKSSYEQYF.

The V gene is TRBV12-5, the J gene TRBJ1-6, with a tentative D call TRBD1 (6 bases). Germline loops: CDR1 LGHNT, CDR2 FRNRAP. Between the trimmed V and J ends, which lost 0 bases and 7 bases, there was a span of 16 bases. CDR3 size: 17 residues. CDR3 sequence reads: CASGLVPGGRENSPLHF. The CDR3 DNA reads TGTGCTAGTGGTTTGGTACCCGGGGGGCGGGAGAATTCACCCCTCCACTTT.

This clonotype was counted ten times or more. The V gene is TRBV28, the J gene TRBJ2-7, with 8 bases lining up with TRBD1. Unmatched junction bases numbered 10, after V lost 4 bases and J lost 5 bases. Germline V CDR1 and CDR2: MDHEN, SYDVKM. The CDR3 sequence is 15 residues long. The DNA for the CDR3 is TGTGCCAGCAGTTCGATTGGACAGGGTCGAGACGAGCAGTACTTC. It is translated as CASSSIGQGRDEQYF.

This chain joins TRBV5-1 and TRBJ2-3, with 9 bases matching TRBD2. Per germline, CDR1 SGHRS and CDR2 YFSETQ. This CDR3 comprises 17 residues. Trimming cost V 4 bases and J 1 base; bases outside gene matches: 10. The CDR3 nucleotides read TGCGCCAGCAGCCCACCACAGCCTAGCGGGGGCACAGATACGCAGTATTTT. It specifies CASSPPQPSGGTDTQYF.

This clonotype was picked up a small number of times. This chain uses TRBV4-2 with TRBJ1-1, with a possible D match to TRBD1 (5 bases). With 0 bases removed from V and 9 bases from J, the gap between germline ends came to 14 bases. This CDR3 has 14 amino acids. Germline V CDR1 and CDR2: LGHNA, YNFKEQ. CDR3 DNA: TGTGCCAGCAGCCAAGATCGCAGGGCCGCCCAAGCTTTCTTT. Encoded protein: CASSQDRRAAQAFF.

The genes are TRBV7-8 and TRBJ1-4, with 8 bases identical to TRBD1. The CDR3 covers 14 residues. Germline V gives CDR1 SGHVS, CDR2 FQNEAQ. J was trimmed by 8 bases and V by 2 bases; bases with no gene match: 4. The CDR3 protein is CASSLQGAGEKLFF. Here the CDR3 DNA reads TGTGCCAGCAGCTTACAGGGGGCGGGAGAAAAACTGTTTTTT.